These 25 T cell receptor beta chains were all obtained from the same sample, sequenced in a study of T cells in Graves' hyperthyroidism and ophthalmopathy (dated by TCRdb to between 2018 and 2021). The library was made by multiplex PCR. The sequencer listed for this sample is Illumina HiSeq 2000. Amplification of TCR beta CDR3 regions was carried out from RNA transcripts. For the first round of RT-PCR on the TCR CDR3, the HTBI primer set was used together with the Qiagen OneStep RT-PCR kit. Using fastp trimming at Q25 and MiXCR clonotype assembly, TCRdb reanalyzed the public sequencing data and kept in-frame beta chains. Identical CDR3 proteins give one entry, which carries the most common genes and DNA. Within this sample are roughly 300,000 distinct CDR3 sequences, with about 15% of them counted one time only. Around 24% of the sample belongs to the ten largest clones. Sequenced: blood. The origin of the receptors is a woman in her thirties with Graves' hyperthyroidism.

Many counts were recorded for this clonotype. The chain employs TRBV2 and TRBJ1-6; no clear D gene. Trimming removed 5 bases at V and 4 bases at J, with 6 bases between. CDR3 length: 13 amino acids. Germline CDR1 and CDR2: SNHLY and FYNNEI. Here the CDR3 DNA reads TGTGCCAGCAGTACGACTTATAATTCACCCCTCCACTTT. This sequence encodes CASSTTYNSPLHF.

This chain joins TRBV19 and TRBJ2-1, with a possible D match to TRBD2 (5 bases). The length of the CDR3 is 15 residues. Per the germline V gene, CDR1 is LNHDA and CDR2 is SQIVND (reference sequence). V was clipped by 5 bases and J by 0 bases, with 11 bases between them. The CDR3 coding sequence is TGTGCCAGTAGTTTGGAGGCGAGCTCCTACAATGAGCAGTTCTTC. Amino acid sequence: CASSLEASSYNEQFF.

This rearrangement joins TRBV7-9 to TRBJ1-2; 9 bases line up with TRBD1. Germline V lookup: CDR1 SEHNR, CDR2 FQNEAQ (reference sequence). Trimming at V came to 5 bases and at J to 4 bases, leaving 8 bases not matched to a gene. The CDR3 contains 15 residues. For the CDR3, the DNA is TGTGCCAGCAGCCCCCCCGGGACAGGGCTCTATGGCTACACCTTC. This encodes CASSPPGTGLYGYTF.

The J gene is TRBJ2-1, the V gene TRBV9; D remains ambiguous. This CDR3 has 15 residues. Germline loops: CDR1 SGDLS, CDR2 YYNGEE. V was clipped by 3 bases and J by 4 bases, with 14 bases between them. This chain's CDR3 is CASSGYRTLYNEQFF. The CDR3 DNA follows: TGTGCCAGCAGCGGTTACAGAACCCTTTACAATGAGCAGTTCTTC. Filled out from reference TRBV9 and TRBJ2-1, the complete variable domain reads DSGVTQTPKHLITATGQRVTLRCSPRSGDLSVYWYQQSLDQGLQFLIQYYNGEERAKGNILERFSAQQFPDLHSELNLSSLELGDSALYFCASSGYRTLYNEQFFGPGTRLTVL.

The V and J genes are TRBV7-2 and TRBJ2-7; 11 bases are shared with TRBD2. Germline V gene lookup returns CDR1 SGHTA and CDR2 FQGNSA. This CDR3 spans 15 amino acids. Germline trimming cut 10 bases from V and 5 bases from J; bases unmatched to any gene: 13. CDR3 region: CATSRRTSGSNEQYF. The CDR3 DNA sequence: TGTGCCACCTCACGGAGAACTAGCGGGAGTAACGAGCAGTACTTC.

This clonotype was seen ten or more times. The genes are TRBV5-4 and TRBJ2-1; 9 positions agree with TRBD2. Germline CDR1 reads SGHNT; CDR2 reads YYREEE (reference sequence). V dropped 3 bases and J dropped 6; count of bases not matched to a gene: 10. This CDR3 comprises 16 residues. This CDR3 is CASSSPTSGPLNEQFF. Here the CDR3 DNA reads TGTGCCAGCAGCTCCCCCACTAGCGGGCCGCTCAATGAGCAGTTCTTC.

This clonotype has ten or more counts. The rearrangement links TRBV24-1 to TRBJ2-5; the match to TRBD1 covers 8 bases. The CDR3 covers 15 residues. The germline V gene has CDR1 KGHDR and CDR2 SFDVKD. V was pared by 3 bases and J by 1 base, with 3 bases of the junction left unmatched. The CDR3 coding sequence is TGTGCCACCAGTGATGCAGGGGGCTCCCAAGAGACCCAGTACTTC. It yields the protein CATSDAGGSQETQYF.

The rearrangement uses TRBV7-2 and TRBJ1-6; D is perhaps TRBD1 (5 bases). Trimming cost V 4 bases and J 11 bases, with 9 bases left between them. In germline, CDR1 is SGHTA, CDR2 FQGNSA. The CDR3 sequence is 12 residues long. The CDR3 DNA reads TGTGCCAGCAGCTCTCAGGGACCACCCCTCCACTTT. This gives the protein CASSSQGPPLHF.

This clonotype was recorded many times. The chain links TRBV20-1 to TRBJ1-1; D is unresolved. The CDR3 is 14 residues long. The V and J ends lost 1 base and 3 bases respectively, with 12 bases between them. Germline V lookup: CDR1 DFQATT, CDR2 SNEGSKA (reference sequence). This CDR3 reads CSARAQVVDTEAFF. CDR3 in DNA: TGCAGTGCTAGAGCCCAGGTGGTGGACACTGAAGCTTTCTTT.

This clonotype has just a few counts. This chain uses TRBV6-1 with TRBJ1-1; 7 positions agree with TRBD1. CDR1 and CDR2 from the germline V gene are MNHNS and SASEGT. V dropped 6 bases and J dropped 10; count of bases not matched to a gene: 11. The CDR3 loop spans 13 amino acids. CDR3 nucleotides: TGTGCCAGCAGCCGCGAGGAACAGGGGAGAGCTTTCTTT. As protein: CASSREEQGRAFF.

There are a few counts of this clonotype. The V and J genes are TRBV4-2 and TRBJ2-7; 7 bases are shared with TRBD2. Trimming cost V 3 bases and J 1 base; bases outside gene matches: 9. The CDR3 is 16 residues long. CDR1 LGHNA and CDR2 YNFKEQ come from the germline V gene. The CDR3, as DNA: TGTGCCAGCAGCCAGGCCACTAGCGATACGTCCTACGAGCAGTACTTC. This encodes CASSQATSDTSYEQYF.

This sequence joins TRBV7-2 and TRBJ2-1; D uncertain. The CDR3 consists of 15 residues. Looked up from germline, CDR1 is SGHTA and CDR2 is FQGNSA. The germline V and J ends were trimmed by 3 bases and 4 bases, with 13 bases remaining between them. The CDR3 DNA reads as TGTGCCAGCAGCTTGACCGCAGAGCCATACAATGAGCAGTTCTTC. Translation gives CASSLTAEPYNEQFF.

Notes on this clonotype: Sequence at one end of the junction differs from germline and may be a read error. The chain recombines TRBV7-7 with TRBJ2-3; D may be TRBD1 (5 bases). CDR1 is SSHAT, CDR2 FNYEAQ, per germline (reference sequence). This CDR3 has 13 residues. The CDR3 DNA sequence: TGTGCTAGCAGCAGGGATGTCACAGATACGCAGTATTTT. Its translation is CASSRDVTDTQYF.

This clonotype showed up many times. The CDR3 nucleotides read TGTGCCAGCAGTGTGAATGGACAGTTAATCGCGGAAAAACTGTTTTTT. Protein product: CASSVNGQLIAEKLFF. V usage is TRBV6-1 and J usage is TRBJ1-4; D is perhaps TRBD1 (6 bases). This CDR3 region has 16 residues. The V and J ends lost 4 bases and 8 bases respectively, with 20 bases between them. CDR1 is MNHNS and CDR2 is SASEGT in the germline V gene.

The genes are TRBV11-2 and TRBJ2-7; maybe TRBD2 (5 bases). There are 17 residues in the CDR3. CDR1 is SGHAT and CDR2 is FQNNGV in the germline V gene. V was shortened by 3 bases and J by 2 bases, with 20 bases between the two germline ends. The CDR3 is CASSFLKGAAGTYEQYF. The CDR3, as DNA: TGTGCCAGCAGCTTTCTAAAAGGAGCCGCCGGGACCTACGAGCAGTACTTC.

This clonotype was observed a few times. This chain links TRBV20-1 with TRBJ2-3, with TRBD2 matching over 7 bases. The germline gives CDR1 DFQATT, CDR2 SNEGSKA (reference sequence). The junction had 13 bases not matched to a gene; V was cut back by 6 bases and J by 4 bases. CDR3 length: 15 amino acids. The CDR3 DNA follows: TGCAGTGCCACAAGGCCCAGCGGGAATCCAGATACGCAGTATTTT. Translation: CSATRPSGNPDTQYF.

The gene calls are TRBV19 and TRBJ2-2, with D unresolved. This CDR3 has 14 residues. The germline V gene encodes CDR1 LNHDA and CDR2 SQIVND (reference sequence). V lost 4 bases and J 6 bases, leaving 12 bases between the germline ends. CDR3 nucleotide sequence: TGTGCCAGTAGTACCCATAATTTGGCCGGGGAGCTGTTTTTT. It encodes CASSTHNLAGELFF. Variable domain in full (rest from reference TRBV19 and TRBJ2-2): DGGITQSPKYLFRKEGQNVTLSCEQNLNHDAMYWYRQDPGQGLRLIYYSQIVNDFQKGDIAEGYSVSREKKESFPLTVTSAQKNPTAFYLCASSTHNLAGELFFGEGSRLTVL.

This clonotype was detected once. The rearrangement uses TRBV29-1 and TRBJ2-5; a possible D gene is TRBD1 (5 bases). Germline-derived CDR1 and CDR2 are SQVTM and ANQGSEA. The CDR3 sequence is 13 residues long. Trimming pared 5 bases from V and 2 bases from J, leaving 12 bases between. The CDR3 protein is CSVILQAQETQYF. As DNA, the CDR3 is TGCAGCGTTATTCTACAGGCACAAGAGACCCAGTACTTC.

This clonotype was recorded many times. The chain joins TRBV29-1 to TRBJ2-1, with 10 nucleotides matching TRBD2. Trimming took 7 bases from V and 4 from J; bases not matched to a gene: 19. Germline V lookup: CDR1 SQVTM, CDR2 ANQGSEA. CDR3 size: 18 residues. Here the CDR3 DNA reads TGCAGCGCCGATAGGGTAGCGGGAGGCCCTGGACTGTACAATGAGCAGTTCTTC. Translating gives CSADRVAGGPGLYNEQFF.

This clonotype appeared many times. Here the CDR3 reads CASSRSGTGEAFF. The CDR3 DNA follows: TGTGCCAGCAGTCGATCTGGGACAGGTGAAGCTTTCTTT. V and J are TRBV12-3 or TRBV12-4 and TRBJ1-1; 8 bases match TRBD1. The CDR3 runs to 13 residues. Germline trimming cut 5 bases from V and 7 bases from J; bases unmatched to any gene: 6.

The table lists this clonotype with many counts. V and J are TRBV6-6 and TRBJ2-7; tentatively, D is TRBD1 (6 bases). V lost 0 bases, J lost 7 bases, and 10 bases lay in between. Germline V gene sequence: CDR1 MNHNY, CDR2 SVGAGI (reference sequence). The length of the CDR3 is 13 residues. CDR3 DNA: TGTGCCAGCAGTTACTCGAGTGGACAGGAGCAGTACTTC. Protein product: CASSYSSGQEQYF.

The chain links TRBV5-1 to TRBJ1-1; 9 bases line up with TRBD1. Trimming removed 3 bases from V and 0 bases from J; junction bases left unmatched: 12. Germline lookup yields CDR1 SGHRS and CDR2 YFSETQ. The CDR3 is 18 amino acids. CDR3 nucleotide sequence: TGCGCCAGCAGCTCTACGTACCGGGACAGGGTGGTGAACACTGAAGCTTTCTTT. Translating gives CASSSTYRDRVVNTEAFF.

This clonotype was detected a few times. This rearrangement joins TRBV18 to TRBJ2-5; TRBD2 matches 15 bases. There are 16 residues in the CDR3. Germline CDR1 reads KGHSH; CDR2 reads LQKENI. Losses at the gene ends were 3 bases for V and 5 bases for J; bases not matched to a gene: 4. CDR3 in DNA: TGTGCCAGCTCACCTGGACTAGCGGGAGGGCGTGAGACCCAGTACTTC. Translation gives CASSPGLAGGRETQYF.

On this clonotype: A much larger clone differs from this one at a single base, so this may be a read error. V is TRBV6-1 and J is TRBJ2-5; D gene unclear. The length of the CDR3 is 11 residues. Deletions cut 6 bases from V and 2 bases from J, with 4 bases between. CDR1 is MNHNS, CDR2 SASEGT, per germline. CDR3 in DNA: TGTGCCAGCAGACGACAAGAGACCCAGTACTTC. Encoded protein: CASRRQETQYF.

This clonotype was found many times. The V call is TRBV27, the J call TRBJ2-7, with 8 bases aligning to TRBD1. CDR3 size: 14 residues. Germline V gene sequence: CDR1 MNHEY, CDR2 SMNVEV (reference sequence). Trimming cost V 9 bases and J 4 bases; bases outside gene matches: 11. CDR3 sequence (DNA): TGTGCCAGTTCCAGACAGGGGCAACGGTACGAGCAGTACTTC. Protein product: CASSRQGQRYEQYF.